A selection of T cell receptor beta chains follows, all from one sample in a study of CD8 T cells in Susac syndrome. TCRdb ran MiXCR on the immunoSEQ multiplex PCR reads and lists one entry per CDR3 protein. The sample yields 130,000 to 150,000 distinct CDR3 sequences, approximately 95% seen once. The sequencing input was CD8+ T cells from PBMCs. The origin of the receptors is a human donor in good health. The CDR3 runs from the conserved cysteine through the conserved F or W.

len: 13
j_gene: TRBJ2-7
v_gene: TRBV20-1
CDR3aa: CSARREAFYEQYF

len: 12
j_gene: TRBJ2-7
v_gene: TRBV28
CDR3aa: CASSLGLPRQYF

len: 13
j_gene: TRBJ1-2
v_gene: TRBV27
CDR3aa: CASSLQGSYGYTF

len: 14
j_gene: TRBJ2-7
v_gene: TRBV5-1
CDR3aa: CASSLEARGYEQYF

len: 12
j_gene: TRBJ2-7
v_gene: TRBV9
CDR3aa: CASSDTGLEQYF

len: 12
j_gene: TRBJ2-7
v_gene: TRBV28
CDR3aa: CASSGTTYEQYF

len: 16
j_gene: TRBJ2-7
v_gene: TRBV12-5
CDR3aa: CASGLCLGDRGVEQYF

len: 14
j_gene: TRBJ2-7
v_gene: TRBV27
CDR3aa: CASKFGTESHEQYF

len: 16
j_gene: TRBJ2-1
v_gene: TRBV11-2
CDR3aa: CASSSDRGYADDEQFF

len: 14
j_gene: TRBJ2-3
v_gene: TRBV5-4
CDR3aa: CASRGTVSTDTQYF

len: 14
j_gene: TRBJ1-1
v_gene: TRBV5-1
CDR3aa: CASSRGTANTEAFF

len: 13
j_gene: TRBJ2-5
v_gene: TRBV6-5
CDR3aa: CASSSVLQETQYF

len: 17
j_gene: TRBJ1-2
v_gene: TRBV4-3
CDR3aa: CASSQDMGDRENYGYTF

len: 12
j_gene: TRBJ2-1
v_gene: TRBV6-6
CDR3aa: CASSYSEGEQFF

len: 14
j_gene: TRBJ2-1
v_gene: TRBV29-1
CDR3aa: CSVGTSGSYNEQFF

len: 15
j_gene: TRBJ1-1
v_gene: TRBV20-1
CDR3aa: CSARGRAGWNTEAFF

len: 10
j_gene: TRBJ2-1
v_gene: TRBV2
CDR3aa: CAEGGYEQFF

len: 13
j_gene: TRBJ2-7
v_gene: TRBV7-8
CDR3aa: CASSSDIFYEQYF

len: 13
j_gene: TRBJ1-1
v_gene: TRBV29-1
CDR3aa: CSADRGLYGEAFF

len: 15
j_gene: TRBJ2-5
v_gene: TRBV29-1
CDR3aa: CSVGTSGQIQETQYF

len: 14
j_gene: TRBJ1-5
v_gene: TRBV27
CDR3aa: CASSLGQSNQPQHF

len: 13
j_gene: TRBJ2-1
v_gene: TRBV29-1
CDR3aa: CSVEYGSDNEQFF

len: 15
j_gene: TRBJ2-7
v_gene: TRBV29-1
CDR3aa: CSVEAWQEGSYEQYF